What follows are 24 T cell receptor beta chains derived from one specimen sequenced in a study of OX40 agonist ivuxolimab in advanced cancers. The repertoire was sequenced with immunoSEQ multiplex PCR; TCRdb's copy has only in-frame clones and lacks some. The sample holds about 99,000 clones, approximately 94% seen once. The sequences come from CD4+ or CD8+ T cells sorted from blood, collected in a trial of the OX40 agonist ivuxolimab. These receptors were collected from an adult with an advanced solid tumor such as melanoma, head and neck, liver or kidney cancer.

The chain couples TRBV29-1 to TRBJ2-3; 9 bases agree with TRBD2. The V gene's germline CDR1 is SQVTM and CDR2 ANQGSEA. This CDR3 region has 18 residues. Trimming took 7 bases from V and 3 from J; bases not matched to a gene: 20. This CDR3 is CSAYLLAGPTSGTDTQYF. The CDR3 nucleotides read TGCAGCGCCTATCTCCTAGCGGGGCCTACATCCGGGACAGATACGCAGTATTTT.

The chain uses TRBV11-2 and TRBJ1-1; weak D call: TRBD1 (5 bases). V gave up 0 bases and J gave up 5 bases, with 13 bases separating them. Germline V gene sequence: CDR1 SGHAT, CDR2 FQNNGV. The CDR3 covers 15 residues. The DNA for the CDR3 is TGTGCCAGCAGCTTAGATCTGGGGGGGGAGACTGAAGCTTTCTTT. Amino acid sequence: CASSLDLGGETEAFF.

The V call is TRBV2, the J call TRBJ1-1, with 11 bases matching TRBD1. Looked up from germline, CDR1 is SNHLY and CDR2 is FYNNEI. The junction had 9 bases not matched to a gene; V was cut back by 11 bases and J by 4 bases. This CDR3 comprises 14 residues. The CDR3 loop is CARWGDRGATEAFF. In nucleotides, the CDR3 is TGTGCCCGGTGGGGGGACAGGGGGGCCACTGAAGCTTTCTTT.

The J gene is TRBJ2-2, the V gene TRBV9, with D possibly being TRBD2 (5 bases). The CDR3 length is 16 residues. Germline V gives CDR1 SGDLS, CDR2 YYNGEE. V shed 4 bases and J shed 4 bases, with 17 bases lying between them. CDR3: CASSPTVQRGTGELFF. The CDR3 DNA is TGTGCCAGCAGCCCAACAGTCCAACGGGGCACCGGGGAGCTGTTTTTT.

This chain joins TRBV12-5 and TRBJ2-3; D ambiguous. Looked up from germline, CDR1 is LGHNT and CDR2 is FRNRAP. Deletions cut 1 base from V and 4 bases from J, with 9 bases between. This CDR3 has 14 residues. The CDR3: CASGLGRVPDTQYF. CDR3 DNA: TGTGCTAGTGGTTTGGGGCGCGTCCCAGATACGCAGTATTTT.

A single count supports this clone. The gene calls are TRBV19 and TRBJ1-3, with TRBD1 as a possible D gene (5 bases). The CDR3 covers 15 residues. V was pared by 3 bases and J by 0 bases, with 9 bases between. Germline CDR1 reads LNHDA; CDR2 reads SQIVND (reference sequence). The CDR3 DNA reads TGTGCCAGTAGTATCGGACACAGCTCTGGAAACACCATATATTTT. It yields the protein CASSIGHSSGNTIYF.

The rearrangement links TRBV6-6 to TRBJ2-3; possibly TRBD2 for D (6 bases). Germline V gene lookup returns CDR1 MNHNY and CDR2 SVGAGI (reference sequence). V lost 4 bases, J lost 1 base, and 12 bases lay in between. The CDR3 runs 15 residues. CDR3 loop: CASSLGGDGTDTQYF. The CDR3, as DNA: TGTGCCAGCAGTTTGGGCGGGGACGGCACAGATACGCAGTATTTT.

The V gene is TRBV19, the J gene TRBJ2-7; D is uncertain. CDR1 and CDR2 (germline): LNHDA, SQIVND (reference sequence). The CDR3 is made up of 15 amino acids. Between the trimmed V and J ends, which lost 3 bases and 0 bases, there was a span of 12 bases. The CDR3 DNA reads TGTGCCAGTAGTATCACTCCCCCGGGCTCCTACGAGCAGTACTTC. It translates to CASSITPPGSYEQYF.

The chain is built from TRBV2 and TRBJ2-7; 8 bases map to TRBD2. The germline V gene encodes CDR1 SNHLY and CDR2 FYNNEI. Trimming took 6 bases from V and 1 from J; bases not matched to a gene: 11. This CDR3 is built from 16 residues. The CDR3 nucleotides read TGTGCCAGCAGCTACAGCAGCGGGGGCCAATCCTACGAGCAGTACTTC. This translates into CASSYSSGGQSYEQYF. Combining the CDR3 with reference TRBV2 and TRBJ2-7 gives the whole variable domain EPEVTQTPSHQVTQMGQEVILRCVPISNHLYFYWYRQILGQKVEFLVSFYNNEISEKSEIFDDQFSVERPDGSNFTLKIRSTKLEDSAMYFCASSYSSGGQSYEQYFGPGTRLTVT.

The chain links TRBV5-4 to TRBJ2-3, with 9 bases aligning to TRBD1. The CDR3 totals 16 residues. Germline CDR1 reads SGHNT; CDR2 reads YYREEE (reference sequence). The J segment lost 2 bases and the V segment lost 7 bases, leaving 11 bases of the junction unmatched. The CDR3 region has the DNA TGTGCCAGCGGGGGTCCCGGACAGGGGCACACAGATACGCAGTATTTT. It encodes CASGGPGQGHTDTQYF. The full variable domain, in which reference TRBV5-4 and TRBJ2-3 provide the parts outside the CDR3, is ETGVTQSPTHLIKTRGQQVTLRCSSQSGHNTVSWYQQALGQGPQFIFQYYREEENGRGNFPPRFSGLQFPNYSSELNVNALELDDSALYLCASGGPGQGHTDTQYFGPGTRLTVL.

This sequence joins TRBV4-3 and TRBJ2-7; 7 positions agree with TRBD2. The CDR3 is made up of 16 amino acids. J gave up 4 bases and V 0 bases, and 9 bases lay outside the gene matches. CDR1 and CDR2 (germline): LGHNA, YSLEER. The CDR3, as DNA: TGCGCCAGCAGCCAAGACCGGGTGGGCGGGGGTTACGAGCAGTACTTC. Its translation is CASSQDRVGGGYEQYF.

This chain links TRBV7-3 with TRBJ2-3, with D tentatively TRBD1 or TRBD2 (5 bases each). Germline assignment: CDR1 SGHTA and CDR2 FQGTGA. This CDR3 comprises 17 residues. V dropped 0 bases and J dropped 2 bases, with 15 bases sitting between them. CDR3 sequence (DNA): TGTGCCAGCAGCTTAACGGAGGACAAAAGGAACACAGATACGCAGTATTTT. It translates to CASSLTEDKRNTDTQYF.

V gene TRBV9 combines with J gene TRBJ1-2; tentative D call: TRBD1 (6 bases). Germline CDR1 reads SGDLS; CDR2 reads YYNGEE. The CDR3 runs 16 residues. The V gene lost 0 bases and the J gene lost 5 bases, with 17 bases spanning the gap. The CDR3 region has the DNA TGTGCCAGCAGCGTAGCCCAGGACAGAGGAGGGTATGGCTACACCTTC. It translates to CASSVAQDRGGYGYTF.

This rearrangement joins TRBV6-1 to TRBJ1-1; TRBD1 is a possible D gene (6 bases). CDR1 is MNHNS and CDR2 is SASEGT in the germline V gene. This CDR3 is 14 amino acids long. V gave up 1 base and J gave up 2 bases, with 8 bases separating them. The CDR3 region has the DNA TGTGCCAGCAGTGAAGAGGGGGATAACACTGAAGCTTTCTTT. Encoded protein: CASSEEGDNTEAFF.

The chain links TRBV5-8 to TRBJ1-5, with TRBD1 matching 7 bases. V shed 4 bases and J 0 bases; nucleotides not matched to a gene: 1. The CDR3 covers 14 residues. Germline V gene data show CDR1 as SGHTS and CDR2 as YDEGEE. The CDR3 here is CASSPGGSNQPQHF. In DNA form, the CDR3 reads TGTGCCAGCAGCCCAGGGGGTAGCAATCAGCCCCAGCATTTT.

The rearrangement links TRBV29-1 to TRBJ2-1; D is possibly TRBD1 or TRBD2 (5 bases each). With 7 bases removed from V and 7 bases from J, the gap between germline ends came to 14 bases. The germline gives CDR1 SQVTM, CDR2 ANQGSEA. The CDR3 length is 12 residues. DNA of the CDR3: TGCAGCGCCCTCTCAGAGGGGAATGAGCAGTTCTTC. Its protein is CSALSEGNEQFF.

V usage is TRBV5-5 and J usage is TRBJ2-2, with D maybe TRBD2 (6 bases). In germline, CDR1 is SGHKS, CDR2 YYEKEE (reference sequence). The CDR3 length is 16 residues. The ends were cut back, 4 bases at V and 2 bases at J, with 15 bases in the middle. CDR3 protein: CASSLSEGTNTGELFF. As DNA, the CDR3 is TGTGCCAGCAGCCTTTCGGAGGGAACTAACACCGGGGAGCTGTTTTTT.

This chain uses TRBV4-1 with TRBJ2-7; 11 bases align to TRBD2. CDR1 and CDR2 (germline): MGHRA, YSYEKL. This CDR3 is 17 amino acids long. V shed 0 bases and J 3 bases; nucleotides not matched to a gene: 7. CDR3 sequence reads: CASSQDGLAGGRYEQYF. CDR3 nucleotide sequence: TGCGCCAGCAGCCAAGATGGGCTAGCGGGGGGACGCTACGAGCAGTACTTC.

The chain uses TRBV14 and TRBJ1-1; D remains ambiguous. The CDR3 covers 13 residues. Germline V gene sequence: CDR1 SGHDN, CDR2 FVKESK. Trimming pared 2 bases from V and 3 bases from J, leaving 7 bases between. CDR3 sequence reads: CASSQRAYTEAFF. CDR3 DNA sequence: TGTGCCAGCAGCCAACGGGCCTACACTGAAGCTTTCTTT. The full variable domain, its missing parts supplied by reference TRBV14 and TRBJ1-1, is EAGVTQFPSHSVIEKGQTVTLRCDPISGHDNLYWYRRVMGKEIKFLLHFVKESKQDESGMPNNRFLAERTGGTYSTLKVQPAELEDSGVYFCASSQRAYTEAFFGQGTRLTVV.

This sequence joins TRBV7-8 and TRBJ2-3, with D possibly being TRBD1 (5 bases). The CDR3 contains 15 residues. Germline values: CDR1 SGHVS, CDR2 FQNEAQ. Trimming pared 1 base from V and 6 bases from J, leaving 14 bases between. Written as DNA, the CDR3 is TGTGCCAGCAGCTTAGTCAATTCAGGGCGTGATACGCAGTATTTT. Translation gives CASSLVNSGRDTQYF.

This chain joins TRBV4-3 and TRBJ2-7; D gene uncertain. This CDR3 spans 15 amino acids. Germline V gene sequence: CDR1 LGHNA, CDR2 YSLEER. V dropped 4 bases and J dropped 3 bases, with 16 bases sitting between them. In DNA form, the CDR3 reads TGCGCCAGCAGCCTTGACGGATCACGATTCTACGAGCAGTACTTC. It yields the protein CASSLDGSRFYEQYF.

V is TRBV11-2 and J is TRBJ2-7; 12 nucleotides align to TRBD2. Germline V CDR1 and CDR2: SGHAT, FQNNGV. The CDR3 runs 15 residues. The V and J ends lost 5 bases and 3 bases, in that order; junction bases with no gene match: 5. For the CDR3, the DNA is TGTGCCAGCAGCGGCGGACTAGCGGGACTCTACGAGCAGTACTTC. Translated: CASSGGLAGLYEQYF.

The gene calls are TRBV28 and TRBJ2-7, with D possibly matching TRBD1 (5 bases). The CDR3 loop spans 15 amino acids. Germline loops: CDR1 MDHEN, CDR2 SYDVKM. V was trimmed by 0 bases and J by 3 bases, leaving 12 bases between them. In DNA, the CDR3 is TGTGCCAGCAGTTTATGGTCAGGACAATTCTACGAGCAGTACTTC. It yields the protein CASSLWSGQFYEQYF.

This clone was counted a single time. The chain combines TRBV11-3 with TRBJ2-7; TRBD1 might be the D (6 bases). Germline CDR1 SGHNT, CDR2 YENEEA. The CDR3 has 14 amino acids. With 4 bases removed from V and 5 bases from J, the gap between germline ends came to 15 bases. In DNA form, the CDR3 reads TGTGCCAGCAGCTCAAGACAGGAACCTAACGAGCAGTACTTC. Its translation: CASSSRQEPNEQYF.